This entry lists 28 T cell receptor beta chains sequenced from one sample in a study of T cells in Graves' hyperthyroidism and ophthalmopathy. RNA transcripts served as the template for amplifying TCR beta CDR3 regions. First-round RT-PCR with HTBI primers amplified the TCR CDR3 region. TCRdb recomputed calls from the multiplex PCR reads with MiXCR, one row per CDR3 protein. Counted here are approximately 560,000 distinct CDR3 sequences, 15% to 19% occurring once; the ten biggest clones make up approximately 7%. Material: blood. These receptors all stem from a woman under 40 with Graves' hyperthyroidism.

This clonotype was observed many times. A clone one base away is much larger, so this may be a read error. J is TRBJ1-1 and V is TRBV6-2 or TRBV6-3, with TRBD1 as a possible D gene (6 bases). V was trimmed by 0 bases and J by 4 bases, leaving 15 bases between them. Germline V gene data show CDR1 as MNHEY and CDR2 as SVGEGT. This CDR3 is 16 amino acids long. The CDR3 loop reads CASSYSTGTPSTEAFF. For the CDR3, the DNA is TGTGCCAGCAGTTACTCGACTGGGACACCGAGCACTGAAGCTTTCTTT.

The chain links TRBV19 to TRBJ1-5; 7 bases map to TRBD1. Per the germline V gene, CDR1 is LNHDA and CDR2 is SQIVND (reference sequence). The J segment lost 5 bases and the V segment lost 3 bases, leaving 4 bases of the junction unmatched. The CDR3 loop spans 14 amino acids. The CDR3 protein is CASSMRQGDQPQHF. DNA for the CDR3: TGTGCCAGTAGTATGAGACAGGGCGATCAGCCCCAGCATTTT.

This clonotype was picked up many times. The chain employs TRBV7-9 and TRBJ2-7; tentatively, D is TRBD1 (6 bases). Trimming removed 5 bases from V and 3 bases from J, with 20 bases in between. This CDR3 is built from 16 residues. Germline V gene lookup returns CDR1 SEHNR and CDR2 FQNEAQ (reference sequence). This chain's CDR3 is CASSHTARTDDYEQYF. DNA for the CDR3: TGTGCCAGCAGCCATACCGCGAGGACAGACGACTACGAGCAGTACTTC.

At least ten counts were recorded for this clonotype. The chain couples TRBV20-1 to TRBJ2-1, with TRBD2 identical over 14 bases. CDR3 length: 15 residues. Germline lookup yields CDR1 DFQATT and CDR2 SNEGSKA (reference sequence). After removal of 4 bases from V and 7 bases from J, the junction contained 6 bases not matched to a gene. The CDR3 here is CSATGLAGVGNEQFF. The CDR3 bases are TGCAGTGCTACGGGACTAGCGGGAGTAGGGAATGAGCAGTTCTTC.

CDR3 amino acids: CASSIWGNEQFF. CDR3 coding DNA: TGTGCCAGTAGTATTTGGGGAAATGAGCAGTTCTTC. The J gene is TRBJ2-1, the V gene TRBV19; D gene unclear. CDR3 length: 12 amino acids. Trimming pared 3 bases from V and 7 bases from J, leaving 7 bases between. From germline, CDR1 is LNHDA and CDR2 SQIVND (reference sequence).

The gene calls are TRBV18 and TRBJ2-3; D is undetermined. The V gene lost 2 bases and the J gene lost 0 bases, with 9 bases spanning the gap. The CDR3 loop spans 15 amino acids. Germline V gene data show CDR1 as KGHSH and CDR2 as LQKENI. CDR3 protein: CASSPSYTSTDTQYF. DNA of the CDR3: TGTGCCAGCTCACCAAGTTATACTAGCACAGATACGCAGTATTTT.

This clonotype has a handful of counts. The gene calls are TRBV2 and TRBJ1-5; 10 bases match TRBD1. The CDR3 runs 13 residues. Germline assignment: CDR1 SNHLY and CDR2 FYNNEI. The ends lost 4 bases at V and 8 bases at J; junction bases unmatched: 2. Written as DNA, the CDR3 is TGTGCCAGCAGTGCGGACAGGGGGAAGCCCCAGCATTTT. Translated: CASSADRGKPQHF.

This clonotype has ten or more counts. The chain is built from TRBV12-3 or TRBV12-4 and TRBJ2-2; possibly TRBD1 or TRBD2 for D (5 bases each). V was cut by 3 bases and J by 4 bases, with 15 bases left in between. The CDR3 extends over 16 amino acids. The CDR3 here is CASSLRLPRGTGELFF. DNA of the CDR3: TGTGCCAGCAGTTTGAGGCTACCGAGGGGCACCGGGGAGCTGTTTTTT.

The rearrangement uses TRBV18 and TRBJ1-1; tentatively, D is TRBD1 (5 bases). Trimming took off 2 bases at V and 1 base at J, with 17 bases between the two ends. The CDR3 covers 17 residues. CDR1 is KGHSH, CDR2 LQKENI, per germline. CDR3 in amino acids: CASSPGRTTGWNTEAFF. DNA for the CDR3: TGTGCCAGCTCACCAGGGAGGACAACGGGGTGGAACACTGAAGCTTTCTTT.

The genes are TRBV11-3 and TRBJ2-1, with 11 bases fitting TRBD2. There are 15 residues in the CDR3. Losses at the gene ends were 4 bases for V and 6 bases for J; bases not matched to a gene: 5. CDR1 is SGHNT, CDR2 YENEEA, per germline. CDR3 bases: TGTGCCAGCAGCTCGGGACTAGCGGAAATCAATGAGCAGTTCTTC. Its translation: CASSSGLAEINEQFF.

This clonotype came up a few times. The V gene is TRBV30, the J gene TRBJ2-5, with 13 nucleotides matching TRBD2. The trim removed 7 bases at V and 0 bases at J, leaving 11 bases unmatched. Germline values: CDR1 GTSNPN, CDR2 SVGIG (reference sequence). This CDR3 has 17 residues. The CDR3 nucleotides are TGTGCCTTACAATCCGGACTAGCGGGAGCCTACCAAGAGACCCAGTACTTC. Translating it yields CALQSGLAGAYQETQYF.

This clonotype was seen more than once but under ten times. This rearrangement joins TRBV6-1 to TRBJ1-2; 12 nucleotides line up with TRBD1. Germline V lookup: CDR1 MNHNS, CDR2 SASEGT. This CDR3 is 15 amino acids long. Trimming removed 5 bases from V and 8 bases from J; junction bases left unmatched: 9. For the CDR3, the DNA is TGTGCCAGCAGTTACGGGACAGGGGGCGCTTACGGCTACACCTTC. This sequence encodes CASSYGTGGAYGYTF.

This clonotype has at least ten counts. V usage is TRBV30 and J usage is TRBJ2-5, with D possibly being TRBD1 (7 bases). Germline assignment: CDR1 GTSNPN and CDR2 SVGIG (reference sequence). The length of the CDR3 is 13 residues. The germline V and J ends were trimmed by 4 bases and 5 bases, with 14 bases remaining between them. The DNA of the CDR3 is TGTGCCTGGACCCACAGGGGACTGGAGACCCAGTACTTC. It translates to CAWTHRGLETQYF. Variable domain in full (rest from reference TRBV30 and TRBJ2-5): SQTIHQWPATLVQPVGSPLSLECTVEGTSNPNLYWYRQAAGRGLQLLFYSVGIGQISSEVPQNLSASRPQDRQFILSSKKLLLSDSGFYLCAWTHRGLETQYFGPGTRLLVL.

This clonotype was seen at least ten times. The V call is TRBV5-1, the J call TRBJ2-3, with 9 bases matching TRBD2. The CDR3 runs 18 residues. Per the germline V gene, CDR1 is SGHRS and CDR2 is YFSETQ. V trimming: 0 bases; J trimming: 0 bases; junction bases outside the gene matches: 8. The CDR3 loop reads CASSLVPGTSPSTDTQYF. CDR3 nucleotides: TGCGCCAGCAGCTTGGTTCCCGGGACTAGCCCTAGCACAGATACGCAGTATTTT.

The V call is TRBV4-1, the J call TRBJ1-5, with D unclear. The CDR3 spans 18 residues. Germline V gene sequence: CDR1 MGHRA, CDR2 YSYEKL. V was cut by 1 base and J by 0 bases, with 16 bases left in between. This chain's CDR3 is CASSQGRLCPNSNQPQHF. CDR3 in DNA: TGCGCCAGCAGCCAAGGCAGGCTGTGCCCCAATAGCAATCAGCCCCAGCATTTT.

This clonotype was recorded at least ten times. The rearrangement links TRBV3-1 to TRBJ1-1; weak D call: TRBD1 (5 bases). Trimming removed 4 bases at V and 3 bases at J, with 12 bases between. CDR3 length equals 14 residues. CDR1 and CDR2 (germline): LGHDT, YNNKEL (reference sequence). CDR3 DNA: TGTGCCAGCAGCCCACGGGACCGATACACTGAAGCTTTCTTT. Translation: CASSPRDRYTEAFF.

In its sample, this clonotype was seen a few times. The gene calls are TRBV19 and TRBJ1-4, with D hard to call. The V gene lost 5 bases and the J gene lost 5 bases, with 15 bases spanning the gap. Germline CDR1 LNHDA, CDR2 SQIVND (reference sequence). The CDR3 contains 15 residues. The CDR3 sequence: CASSPRTEGNEKLFF. The CDR3 DNA is TGTGCCAGTAGTCCACGGACGGAAGGAAATGAAAAACTGTTTTTT.

In its sample, this clonotype was seen a few times. The J gene is TRBJ1-5, the V gene TRBV19, with D possibly TRBD1 on 5 matching bases. V lost 5 bases, J lost 4 bases, and 15 bases lay in between. This CDR3 comprises 15 residues. Germline V gives CDR1 LNHDA, CDR2 SQIVND (reference sequence). The DNA for the CDR3 is TGTGCCAGTAGTGCCCTTCTACGGGGGAATCAGCCCCAGCATTTT. Encoded protein: CASSALLRGNQPQHF.

This clonotype was observed a handful of times. The genes are TRBV7-9 and TRBJ2-2; TRBD2 aligns across 11 bases. This CDR3 is 18 amino acids long. Germline values: CDR1 SEHNR, CDR2 FQNEAQ (reference sequence). Losses at the gene ends were 3 bases for V and 7 bases for J; bases not matched to a gene: 13. CDR3 residues: CASSFTRALAGVGGELFF. In nucleotides, the CDR3 is TGTGCCAGCAGCTTTACCCGCGCACTAGCGGGAGTCGGCGGGGAGCTGTTTTTT.

This clonotype was observed at least ten times. The chain employs TRBV5-1 and TRBJ1-2; the D is unclear. CDR1 is SGHRS and CDR2 is YFSETQ in the germline V gene. V lost 1 base and J lost 4, with 8 bases in between. The CDR3 runs 13 residues. The CDR3 region has the DNA TGCGCCAGCAGCTTGTCACAGCTCTATGGCTACACCTTC. Its protein is CASSLSQLYGYTF.

The chain is built from TRBV9 and TRBJ2-1; weak D call: TRBD2 (5 bases). Trimming pared 0 bases from V and 3 bases from J, leaving 7 bases between. The CDR3 runs 14 residues. CDR1 and CDR2 from the germline V gene are SGDLS and YYNGEE. CDR3 sequence reads: CASSVDGIYNEQFF. DNA for the CDR3: TGTGCCAGCAGCGTAGACGGGATCTACAATGAGCAGTTCTTC.

The sample holds many counts of this clonotype. The chain combines TRBV11-2 with TRBJ2-4; D may be TRBD1 (6 bases). Trimming took 4 bases from V and 2 from J, leaving 12 bases between them. The V gene's germline CDR1 is SGHAT and CDR2 FQNNGV. This CDR3 comprises 15 residues. CDR3 protein: CASSSIRGPKNIQYF. Here the CDR3 DNA reads TGTGCCAGCAGCTCTATCAGGGGACCCAAAAACATTCAGTACTTC.

The chain is built from TRBV7-3 and TRBJ1-1; possibly TRBD1 for D (5 bases). The V gene's germline CDR1 is SGHTA and CDR2 FQGTGA. The CDR3 totals 15 residues. V lost 2 bases, J lost 0 bases, and 10 bases lay in between. This chain's CDR3 is CASSLSSGLNTEAFF. The CDR3 DNA sequence: TGTGCCAGCAGCTTATCATCAGGGCTGAACACTGAAGCTTTCTTT.

In this sample, this clonotype turned up many times. The J gene is TRBJ1-5, the V gene TRBV2; D is unclear. Trimming removed 3 bases from V and 4 bases from J, with 7 bases in between. Germline CDR1 is SNHLY and CDR2 is FYNNEI. The CDR3 spans 13 residues. CDR3 sequence: CASSDPGNQPQHF. The CDR3 nucleotides read TGTGCCAGCAGTGATCCAGGAAATCAGCCCCAGCATTTT.

The sample holds many counts of this clonotype. V usage is TRBV10-3 and J usage is TRBJ1-5; 7 bases map to TRBD1. The J segment lost 4 bases and the V segment lost 5 bases, leaving 8 bases of the junction unmatched. CDR1 ENHRY and CDR2 SYGVKD come from the germline V gene. CDR3 length: 15 residues. In DNA, the CDR3 is TGTGCCATCAGTACTGGGACAGTGAATAATCAGCCCCAGCATTTT. Protein sequence: CAISTGTVNNQPQHF.

There are many counts of this clonotype. This chain uses TRBV3-1 with TRBJ2-3, with 7 bases identical to TRBD2. Germline trimming cut 0 bases from V and 0 bases from J; bases unmatched to any gene: 12. Germline lookup yields CDR1 LGHDT and CDR2 YNNKEL (reference sequence). This CDR3 comprises 19 residues. CDR3 DNA: TGTGCCAGCAGCCAAGAATCAGAAGCGGGAATTCCTAGCACAGATACGCAGTATTTT. Translating it yields CASSQESEAGIPSTDTQYF.

This rearrangement joins TRBV12-3 or TRBV12-4 to TRBJ2-3; D remains ambiguous. V was clipped by 0 bases and J by 1 base, with 8 bases between them. There are 15 residues in the CDR3. CDR3 protein: CASSLAILGTDTQYF. CDR3 in DNA: TGTGCCAGCAGTTTAGCGATTTTAGGCACAGATACGCAGTATTTT.

This clonotype came up many times. The chain recombines TRBV20-1 with TRBJ2-5; a possible D gene is TRBD2 (6 bases). The CDR3 is 13 residues long. The V end lost 3 bases, the J end lost 2 bases, and 10 bases lay between the germline ends. Germline-derived CDR1 and CDR2 are DFQATT and SNEGSKA (reference sequence). CDR3 coding DNA: TGCAGTGCTAGCGCGGGACCTCAAGAGACCCAGTACTTC. Translated: CSASAGPQETQYF.